The clone carrying this TCR beta chain showed up just once. The sample belongs to a study of blood T cell repertoires in COVID-19. Study details: T cells, B-cell-depleted T cells, or PBMCs provided the cDNA or gDNA that served as material.

Authors' methods: Nucleated cell counts were estimated from reference gene primer amplification. The protocol was immunoSEQ multiplex PCR, while the TCRdb copy is restricted to in-frame clones and leaves out a portion. The D gene and trimming were derived from the DNA, and the V and J assignments and clone size from that table. This sample has under 300,000 clones; around four fifths occur once, and the top ten carry roughly 5.7%. This CDR3 region has 15 residues. Germline loops: CDR1 WNHNN, CDR2 SYGVQD (reference sequence). V dropped 5 bases and J dropped 7; count of bases not matched to a gene: 11.

The sample was peripheral blood. V gene TRBV10-1 combines with J gene TRBJ2-3; TRBD1 aligns across 8 bases. The origin of this receptor is a man at least 80 years old with acute or convalescent COVID-19. Here the CDR3 DNA reads TGCGCCAGCAGTACAGGGACAGGCCGGGGGAATACGCAGTATTTT. Protein product: CASSTGTGRGNTQYF.